The present T cell receptor beta chain was sequenced within a study of cytomegalovirus exposure and HLA in healthy donors. Findings and caveats of the study: Three chains linked to CMV were shown in vitro to be specific for CMV antigens.

Points on this clone: Its antigen is currently unknown.

Method: immunoSEQ multiplex PCR; TCRdb's copy keeps in-frame clones and lacks some. The sample has under 200,000 clones, approximately 80% seen once. Germline CDR1 is LNHDA and CDR2 is SQIVND (reference sequence). With V trimmed by 4 bases and J by 6 bases, 6 bases remained unmatched. This CDR3 has 14 amino acids. The source is a man between 18 and 29 years old in good health and CMV-seropositive. The sequenced sample was PBMCs. The gene calls are TRBV19 and TRBJ2-1, with 7 bases that match TRBD2. As DNA, the CDR3 is TGTGCCAGTAGTACTACGGGAGGTCTCAATGAGCAGTTCTTC. Amino acid sequence: CASSTTGGLNEQFF.